Below are 6 T cell receptor beta chains sequenced from a single sample in a study of blood T cell repertoires in COVID-19. TCRdb keeps only in-frame clones here, not all; method: immunoSEQ multiplex PCR. The table has approximately 440,000 clones, 90% seen once. Sequencing was carried out using PBMCs or T cells enriched from blood (not recorded which). The receptors stem from a man between 18 and 29 years old who had recovered from COVID-19.

This chain uses TRBV7-8 with TRBJ1-4, with TRBD1 matching 10 bases. V shed 8 bases, J shed 8 bases, and the junction held 5 bases outside the gene matches. CDR1 is SGHVS, CDR2 FQNEAQ, per germline. This CDR3 is 13 amino acids long. CDR3 coding DNA: TGTGCCAGCGAGGACAGGGGGAGAGAAAAACTGTTTTTT. Translation: CASEDRGREKLFF.

V is TRBV5-1 and J is TRBJ2-2, with 13 bases fitting TRBD2. Germline CDR1 is SGHRS and CDR2 is YFSETQ. Trimming cost V 2 bases and J 5 bases; bases outside gene matches: 6. This CDR3 has 17 residues. CDR3 loop: CASSLGLAGDITGELFF. For the CDR3, the DNA is TGCGCCAGCAGCTTAGGACTAGCGGGAGATATTACCGGGGAGCTGTTTTTT.

This chain uses TRBV9 with TRBJ1-1, with D tentatively TRBD1 (6 bases). Germline V gene data show CDR1 as SGDLS and CDR2 as YYNGEE. This CDR3 comprises 14 residues. V was shortened by 4 bases and J by 6 bases, with 16 bases between the two germline ends. CDR3 nucleotides: TGTGCCAGCAGCATGAATCACAGGGTATCTGAAGCTTTCTTT. This encodes CASSMNHRVSEAFF.

The chain joins TRBV30 to TRBJ2-1, with TRBD2 matching 7 bases. The CDR3 loop spans 13 amino acids. Germline CDR1 GTSNPN, CDR2 SVGIG (reference sequence). J was trimmed by 4 bases and V by 2 bases; bases with no gene match: 2. Here the CDR3 reads CAWSSGEYNEQFF. The CDR3 DNA reads TGTGCCTGGAGTAGCGGGGAATACAATGAGCAGTTCTTC. The full variable domain, with the rest looked up from reference TRBV30 and TRBJ2-1, is SQTIHQWPATLVQPVGSPLSLECTVEGTSNPNLYWYRQAAGRGLQLLFYSVGIGQISSEVPQNLSASRPQDRQFILSSKKLLLSDSGFYLCAWSSGEYNEQFFGPGTRLTVL.

The chain has TRBV18 and TRBJ1-2; the D gene is possibly TRBD1 (6 bases). V gave up 4 bases and J gave up 5 bases, with 11 bases separating them. This CDR3 is built from 13 residues. Germline V gene lookup returns CDR1 KGHSH and CDR2 LQKENI. The CDR3 reads CASSRDTLYGYTF. CDR3 DNA: TGTGCCAGCTCACGGGACACCCTATATGGCTACACCTTC.

In this sample, this clone turned up once. The chain employs TRBV5-1 and TRBJ2-2; TRBD1 might be the D (5 bases). Trimming took off 4 bases at V and 5 bases at J, with 15 bases between the two ends. Germline V lookup: CDR1 SGHRS, CDR2 YFSETQ. The CDR3 is 15 residues long. CDR3 DNA sequence: TGCGCCAGCAGCCCGGACACAGGTTCGACCGGGGAGCTGTTTTTT. It is translated as CASSPDTGSTGELFF.